This T cell receptor (beta chain) was found in a study of cytomegalovirus exposure and HLA in healthy donors. In the PCR, 60 Vbeta and 13 Jbeta primers were used. Authors' data handling: Roughly 11 million shared chains were among about 80 million unique TCR beta chains counted in a later analysis. Generated by immunoSEQ multiplex PCR, the TCRdb table keeps only in-frame clones and is missing some. The V and J calls and the clone size are those of that table, but D and trimming were determined from the DNA. The sample yields more than 80,000 clones, around 84% seen once. J was trimmed by 3 bases and V by 1 base; bases with no gene match: 2. CDR3 size: 14 residues. Germline CDR1 is SGHRS and CDR2 is YFSETQ. This clone turned up a few times. Its specificity is unknown. This sample includes further DNA sequences coding for the same CDR3. General observations from the study: Segments of the TCR beta V type were, in most cases, productive about 87% or about 30% of the time in an earlier analysis. In a later analysis, CMV-associated beta chains were mostly HLA-associated, it appeared.

J is TRBJ2-3 and V is TRBV5-1, with 7 bases fitting TRBD2. This receptor was obtained from a woman in her forties in good health and CMV-seropositive. The sample was PBMCs. The CDR3 region is CASSLSSGTDTQYF. CDR3 nucleotide sequence: TGCGCCAGCAGCTTGAGTAGCGGGACAGATACGCAGTATTTT.